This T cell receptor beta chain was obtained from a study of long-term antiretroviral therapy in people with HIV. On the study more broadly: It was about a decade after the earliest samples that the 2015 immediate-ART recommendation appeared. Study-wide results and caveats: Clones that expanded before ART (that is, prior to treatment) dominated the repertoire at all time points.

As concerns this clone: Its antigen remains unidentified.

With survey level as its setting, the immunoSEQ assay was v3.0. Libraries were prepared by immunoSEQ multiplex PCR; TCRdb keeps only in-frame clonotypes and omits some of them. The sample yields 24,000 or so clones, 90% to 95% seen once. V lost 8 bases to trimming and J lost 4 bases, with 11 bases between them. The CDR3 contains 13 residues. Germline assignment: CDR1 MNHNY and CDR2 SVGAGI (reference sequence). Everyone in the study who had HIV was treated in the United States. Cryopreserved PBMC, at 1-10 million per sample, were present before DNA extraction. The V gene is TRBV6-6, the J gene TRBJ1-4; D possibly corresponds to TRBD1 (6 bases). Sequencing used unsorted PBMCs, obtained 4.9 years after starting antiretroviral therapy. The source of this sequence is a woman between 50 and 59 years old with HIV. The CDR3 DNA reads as TGTGCCAGCGGGGGGGCCATTAATGAAAAACTGTTTTTT. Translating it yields CASGGAINEKLFF.